The 25 T cell receptor beta chains presented below share a single source sample, sequenced in a study of T-cell reconstitution after alpha-beta-depleted transplantation in children. Unique molecular identifiers were used to barcode this TCRbeta library. TCRdb itself ran the PCR reads through MiXCR, one entry per CDR3 protein. The repertoire includes hundreds of thousands of distinct CDR3 sequences, 13% of them detected once, and about 2.2% sits in the top ten. The input for sequencing was PBMCs, mostly from graft donor cells, taken 360 days after TCRalphabeta/CD19-depleted stem cell transplant. The source is a male patient between 10 and 17 years old who had a stem cell transplant for acute myeloid leukemia, so the T cells may come from the graft donor.

This clonotype was seen only a few times. The junction does not match germline at one end; this may be a read error. The chain has TRBV12-3 or TRBV12-4 and TRBJ2-1; D is undetermined. The CDR3 covers 14 residues. Here the CDR3 reads CASTIRVSSNEQFF. DNA of the CDR3: TGTGCCAGCACCATAAGGGTCTCCTCCAATGAGCAGTTCTTC.

This clonotype was picked up a small number of times. The chain recombines TRBV20-1 with TRBJ2-1; D ambiguous. V lost 4 bases to trimming and J lost 6 bases, with 10 bases between them. Germline CDR1 reads DFQATT; CDR2 reads SNEGSKA (reference sequence). CDR3 length equals 12 residues. The CDR3 protein is CSAIYLGNEQFF. DNA for the CDR3: TGCAGTGCTATTTACCTGGGCAATGAGCAGTTCTTC.

The rearrangement joins TRBV29-1 to TRBJ2-6, with D possibly matching TRBD1 (5 bases). The germline V gene encodes CDR1 SQVTM and CDR2 ANQGSEA. The length of the CDR3 is 14 residues. The germline V and J ends were trimmed by 6 bases and 4 bases, with 13 bases remaining between them. The CDR3 spells CSVATGFGANVLTF. The CDR3 region has the DNA TGCAGCGTAGCCACAGGTTTCGGGGCCAACGTCCTGACTTTC. The full variable domain, completed using reference TRBV29-1 and TRBJ2-6, is SAVISQKPSRDICQRGTSLTIQCQVDSQVTMMFWYRQQPGQSLTLIATANQGSEATYESGFVIDKFPISRPNLTFSTLTVSNMSPEDSSIYLCSVATGFGANVLTFGAGSRLTVL.

This chain uses TRBV20-1 with TRBJ1-4, with D uncertain. The CDR3 totals 11 residues. Between the trimmed V and J ends, which lost 5 bases and 8 bases, there was a span of 9 bases. Germline values: CDR1 DFQATT, CDR2 SNEGSKA (reference sequence). DNA for the CDR3: TGCAGTGCTTTGACCGTAGAAAAACTGTTTTTT. Its translation: CSALTVEKLFF.

There are many counts of this clonotype. The rearrangement joins TRBV7-2 to TRBJ2-3; D is undetermined. CDR3 length: 13 residues. Looked up from germline, CDR1 is SGHTA and CDR2 is FQGNSA. V was trimmed by 0 bases and J by 8 bases, leaving 9 bases between them. The CDR3 nucleotides read TGTGCCAGCAGCTTAGCGGGAATGGCTACGCAGTATTTT. It encodes CASSLAGMATQYF.

This clonotype showed up just a few times. The chain combines TRBV4-1 with TRBJ1-2; 7 nucleotides align to TRBD1. The CDR3 sequence is 14 residues long. Germline V gene data show CDR1 as MGHRA and CDR2 as YSYEKL. V lost 0 bases to trimming and J lost 8 bases; unmatched junction nucleotides: 6. CDR3 region: CASSQDRGWGGYTF. CDR3 DNA sequence: TGCGCCAGCAGCCAAGACAGGGGGTGGGGGGGCTACACCTTC.

There are many counts of this clonotype. V and J are TRBV12-3 or TRBV12-4 and TRBJ2-3, with D possibly TRBD2 on 5 matching bases. This CDR3 is 15 amino acids long. The V end was cut by 8 bases, the J end by 2 bases, with 17 bases between. The DNA of the CDR3 is TGTGCCAGCTACCCGCGGGCAGGTTCCACAGATACGCAGTATTTT. Translation: CASYPRAGSTDTQYF.

This clonotype has at least ten counts. V and J are TRBV5-1 and TRBJ2-3; 8 bases are shared with TRBD2. Per the germline V gene, CDR1 is SGHRS and CDR2 is YFSETQ. The CDR3 is 17 residues long. Unmatched junction bases numbered 13, after V lost 5 bases and J lost 2 bases. Here the CDR3 DNA reads TGCGCCAGCAGGTTTCCTAGCCGAGCGGGGGCCACAGATACGCAGTATTTT. Protein product: CASRFPSRAGATDTQYF.

This chain joins TRBV21-1 and TRBJ2-5; the table's D call of TRBD1 was not tested on the DNA. TRBV21-1 is a recognized pseudogene. This CDR3 has 13 amino acids. CDR3 in amino acids: CASSKARGETQYF. In DNA form, the CDR3 reads TGTGCCAGCAGCAAAGCCAGGGGAGAGACCCAGTACTTC.

The rearrangement uses TRBV19 and TRBJ1-4; 8 bases line up with TRBD1. Looked up from germline, CDR1 is LNHDA and CDR2 is SQIVND (reference sequence). V was clipped by 5 bases and J by 8 bases; unmatched bases: 10. CDR3 length equals 15 residues. The CDR3 nucleotides are TGTGCCAGTAGTCTACCAGGGGGCTCGGAAGAAAAACTGTTTTTT. It specifies CASSLPGGSEEKLFF.

The chain carries TRBV4-2 and TRBJ1-1, with D hard to call. Germline V lookup: CDR1 LGHNA, CDR2 YNFKEQ. V gave up 4 bases and J gave up 5 bases, with 11 bases separating them. The CDR3 runs to 13 residues. In nucleotides, the CDR3 is TGTGCCAGCAGCCCCCGGAAGTCTACTGAAGCTTTCTTT. Amino acid sequence: CASSPRKSTEAFF.

This clonotype has a handful of counts. The genes are TRBV20-1 and TRBJ2-7; 7 bases are a match to TRBD2. V trimming: 3 bases; J trimming: 4 bases; junction bases outside the gene matches: 12. This CDR3 is 15 amino acids long. Germline CDR1 is DFQATT and CDR2 is SNEGSKA (reference sequence). The CDR3 sequence is CSASALGGDQYEQYF. The CDR3 bases are TGCAGTGCTAGTGCCTTGGGGGGGGACCAATACGAGCAGTACTTC.

This sequence joins TRBV7-2 and TRBJ2-3; a possible D gene is TRBD1 (6 bases). V dropped 7 bases and J dropped 0 bases, with 17 bases sitting between them. CDR3 size: 16 residues. Germline CDR1 SGHTA, CDR2 FQGNSA. The CDR3 here is CASNLRQDPSTDTQYF. The DNA for the CDR3 is TGTGCCAGCAACCTCAGACAGGACCCCAGCACAGATACGCAGTATTTT. Full variable domain (outside the CDR3, taken from reference TRBV7-2 and TRBJ2-3): GAGVSQSPSNKVTEKGKDVELRCDPISGHTALYWYRQSLGQGLEFLIYFQGNSAPDKSGLPSDRFSAERTGGSVSTLTIQRTQQEDSAVYLCASNLRQDPSTDTQYFGPGTRLTVL.

This clonotype was seen a few times. The J gene is TRBJ2-5, the V gene TRBV12-3 or TRBV12-4; D not resolved. Trimming removed 6 bases from V and 9 bases from J, with 11 bases in between. The length of the CDR3 is 11 residues. The CDR3 here is CASSSRIAQYF. DNA of the CDR3: TGTGCCAGCAGCTCAAGAATCGCCCAGTACTTC.

The rearrangement joins TRBV12-3 or TRBV12-4 to TRBJ2-5, with D perhaps TRBD1 (6 bases). The CDR3 sequence is 16 residues long. Trimming shortened V by 3 bases and J by 5 bases, and 19 bases separated the two germline ends. The CDR3 protein is CASSLDSRDIRETQYF. DNA of the CDR3: TGTGCCAGCAGTTTGGACAGTAGAGACATTCGGGAGACCCAGTACTTC.

The chain carries TRBV12-3 or TRBV12-4 and TRBJ2-3, with 7 bases lining up with TRBD2. After removal of 6 bases from V and 3 bases from J, the junction contained 6 bases not matched to a gene. The CDR3 loop spans 14 amino acids. The CDR3 here is CASRKRDWTDTQYF. For the CDR3, the DNA is TGTGCCAGCAGAAAGCGGGATTGGACAGATACGCAGTATTTT.

This clonotype was detected a few times. The V and J genes are TRBV15 and TRBJ2-3; TRBD2 matches 14 bases. The J segment lost 4 bases and the V segment lost 8 bases, leaving 8 bases of the junction unmatched. The germline V gene encodes CDR1 LNHNV and CDR2 YYDKDF (reference sequence). The CDR3 runs to 16 residues. In DNA form, the CDR3 reads TGTGCCACCCGCGCGGGACTAGCGGGAGTAGCAGATACGCAGTATTTT. It specifies CATRAGLAGVADTQYF.

The chain couples TRBV14 to TRBJ2-1, with 14 bases matching TRBD2. This CDR3 has 17 residues. CDR1 and CDR2 from the germline V gene are SGHDN and FVKESK. With 4 bases clipped from V and 8 bases from J, the junction kept 10 bases outside the gene matches. The CDR3 DNA reads TGTGCCAGCAGCCTTTTCCTGACTAGCGGGAGGGCCGATGAGCAGTTCTTC. Translated, it gives CASSLFLTSGRADEQFF.

V usage is TRBV12-3 or TRBV12-4 and J usage is TRBJ2-5; TRBD2 agrees at 8 bases. The junction had 8 bases not matched to a gene; V was cut back by 9 bases and J by 5 bases. The CDR3 extends over 13 amino acids. The chain's CDR3 is CASKRELGETQYF. The DNA of the CDR3 is TGTGCCAGTAAGCGGGAGTTAGGGGAGACCCAGTACTTC.

This clonotype has just a few counts. V usage is TRBV29-1 and J usage is TRBJ2-7; 7 bases line up with TRBD1. Germline-derived CDR1 and CDR2 are SQVTM and ANQGSEA. J gave up 0 bases and V 5 bases, and 16 bases lay outside the gene matches. The CDR3 contains 17 residues. The CDR3 DNA reads TGCAGCGTTCAGGGACCTAGTCGACACAGGGGCTCCTACGAGCAGTACTTC. Protein product: CSVQGPSRHRGSYEQYF.

This clonotype appeared a few times. This chain joins TRBV28 and TRBJ2-7, with D possibly being TRBD2 (6 bases). This CDR3 is 19 amino acids long. V lost 7 bases, J lost 1 base, and 29 bases lay in between. The germline CDR1 and CDR2 sequences are MDHEN and SYDVKM. As DNA, the CDR3 is TGTGCCAGCATTCCTGGGGGGAGAATACCCACTACTCGGTCCTACGAGCAGTACTTC. Its translation is CASIPGGRIPTTRSYEQYF.

The rearrangement links TRBV27 to TRBJ2-7, with D hard to call. With 5 bases removed from V and 6 bases from J, the gap between germline ends came to 8 bases. Germline V gives CDR1 MNHEY, CDR2 SMNVEV (reference sequence). This CDR3 is built from 11 residues. CDR3: CASSQNREQYF. CDR3 DNA sequence: TGTGCCAGCAGTCAAAACCGCGAGCAGTACTTC.

Note on this clonotype: A read error is possible here, since a much larger clone lies one base away. This rearrangement joins TRBV4-3 to TRBJ2-7; D remains unclear. The V end lost 6 bases, the J end lost 0 bases, and 12 bases lay between the germline ends. The CDR3 runs 14 residues. Per germline, CDR1 LGHNA and CDR2 YSLEER. As DNA, the CDR3 is TGCGCCAGCAGTGGGATATACCGCTCCTACGAGCAGTACTTC. Translated: CASSGIYRSYEQYF.

This clonotype was seen a handful of times. V is TRBV4-3 and J is TRBJ2-2; D uncertain. The CDR3 runs to 16 residues. Germline lookup yields CDR1 LGHNA and CDR2 YSLEER. The V and J ends lost 1 base and 6 bases respectively, with 15 bases between them. The CDR3: CASSQVGGSLAGELFF. In DNA, the CDR3 is TGCGCCAGCAGCCAAGTGGGTGGGTCCCTCGCCGGGGAGCTGTTTTTT.

In this sample, this clonotype turned up a few times. The chain recombines TRBV15 with TRBJ2-1; 10 positions agree with TRBD2. Germline V gene data show CDR1 as LNHNV and CDR2 as YYDKDF (reference sequence). The CDR3 is 16 residues long. V dropped 0 bases and J dropped 8; count of bases not matched to a gene: 7. CDR3 coding DNA: TGTGCCACCAGCAGAGATCCCCTAGCGGGAGCCCATGAGCAGTTCTTC. This sequence encodes CATSRDPLAGAHEQFF.